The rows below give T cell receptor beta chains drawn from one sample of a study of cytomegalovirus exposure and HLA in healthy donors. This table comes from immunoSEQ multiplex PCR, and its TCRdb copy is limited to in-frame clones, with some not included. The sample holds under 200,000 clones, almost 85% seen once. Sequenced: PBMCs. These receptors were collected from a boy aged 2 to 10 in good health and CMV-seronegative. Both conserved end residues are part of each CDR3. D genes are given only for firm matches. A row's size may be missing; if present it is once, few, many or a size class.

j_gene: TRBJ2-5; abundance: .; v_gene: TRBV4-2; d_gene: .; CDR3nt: TGTGCCAGCAGCCAAGAGCTAGTGCGAGAGACCCAGTACTTC; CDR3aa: CASSQELVRETQYF
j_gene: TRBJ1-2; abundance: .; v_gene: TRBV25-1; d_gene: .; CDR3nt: TGTGCCAGCAGTGAATGGTGGCGGAACTATGGCTACACCTTC; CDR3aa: CASSEWWRNYGYTF
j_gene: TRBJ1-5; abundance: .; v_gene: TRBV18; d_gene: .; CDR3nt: TGTGCCAGCTCACCGGTCAGGGGTAATCAGCCCCAGCATTTT; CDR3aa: CASSPVRGNQPQHF
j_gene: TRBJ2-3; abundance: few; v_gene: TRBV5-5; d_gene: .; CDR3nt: TGTGCCAGCAGCTTGGCGGGAGGCACAGATACGCAGTATTTT; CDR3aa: CASSLAGGTDTQYF
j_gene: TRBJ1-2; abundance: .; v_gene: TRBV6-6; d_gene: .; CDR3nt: TGTGCCAGCAGTTACCCGAGAACAGAAAATGGCTACACCTTC; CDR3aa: CASSYPRTENGYTF
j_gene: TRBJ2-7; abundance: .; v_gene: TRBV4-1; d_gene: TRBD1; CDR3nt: TGCGCCAGCAGCTTTCCGGGACAGACTTACGAGCAGTACTTC; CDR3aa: CASSFPGQTYEQYF
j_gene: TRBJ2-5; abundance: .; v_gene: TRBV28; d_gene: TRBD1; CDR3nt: TGTGCCAGCAGTACCATCGGGACAGGGGAAAGGGGGACCCAGTACTTC; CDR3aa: CASSTIGTGERGTQYF
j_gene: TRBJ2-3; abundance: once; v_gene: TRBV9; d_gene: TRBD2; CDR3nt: TGTGCCAGCAGCGTAGACGTTCTAGCGGGAATCCCAGATACGCAGTATTTT; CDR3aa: CASSVDVLAGIPDTQYF
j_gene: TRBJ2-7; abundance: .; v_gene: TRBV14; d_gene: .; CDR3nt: TGTGCCAGCAGCCCACGAGCGACGGGGTACAACGAGCAGTACTTC; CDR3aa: CASSPRATGYNEQYF
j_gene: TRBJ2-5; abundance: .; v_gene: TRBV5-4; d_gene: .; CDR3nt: TGTGCCAGCAGCTTGACTGGCGTCCAGAGGGAGACCCAGTACTTC; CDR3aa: CASSLTGVQRETQYF
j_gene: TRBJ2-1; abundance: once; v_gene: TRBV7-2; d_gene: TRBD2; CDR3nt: TGTGCGTCGTGGGCTAGCGGATACTCCTACAATGAGCAGTTCTTC; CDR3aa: CASWASGYSYNEQFF
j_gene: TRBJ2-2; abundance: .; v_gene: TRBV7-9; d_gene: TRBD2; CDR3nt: TGTGCCAGCAGCCTGGGACTAGCGGGAGGTCTGAACACCGGGGAGCTGTTTTTT; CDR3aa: CASSLGLAGGLNTGELFF
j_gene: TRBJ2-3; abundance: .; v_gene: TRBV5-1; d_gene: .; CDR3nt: TGCGCCAGCAGCTCCTACACAGATACGCAGTATTTT; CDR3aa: CASSSYTDTQYF
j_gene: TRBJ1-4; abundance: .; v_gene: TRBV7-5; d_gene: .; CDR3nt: TGTGTCAGAAGCTCACCGTCGGTTGAAAAACTGTTTTTT; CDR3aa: CVRSSPSVEKLFF
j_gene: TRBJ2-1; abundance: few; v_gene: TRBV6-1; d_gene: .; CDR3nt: TGTGCCAGCACCTCGCGGGTAAAGGGTTACAATGAGCAGTTCTTC; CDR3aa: CASTSRVKGYNEQFF
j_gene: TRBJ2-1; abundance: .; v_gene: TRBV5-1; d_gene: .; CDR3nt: TGCGCCAGCAGCTTGGGACGAGGAGGGGCGGTTGAGCAGTTCTTC; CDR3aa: CASSLGRGGAVEQFF
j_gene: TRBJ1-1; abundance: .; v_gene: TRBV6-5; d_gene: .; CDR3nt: TGTGCCAGCAGTTACGGGCAGAAGAACACTGAAGCTTTCTTT; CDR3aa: CASSYGQKNTEAFF
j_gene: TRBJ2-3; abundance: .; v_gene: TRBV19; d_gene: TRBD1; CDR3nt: TGTACCAGTAGGAGGGACAGGAGGGATACGCAGTATTTT; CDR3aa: CTSRRDRRDTQYF
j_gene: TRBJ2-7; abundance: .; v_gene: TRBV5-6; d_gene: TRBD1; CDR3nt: TGTGCCAGCAGCTTGAGTCGGGACAGACCCTACGAGCAGTACTTC; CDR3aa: CASSLSRDRPYEQYF
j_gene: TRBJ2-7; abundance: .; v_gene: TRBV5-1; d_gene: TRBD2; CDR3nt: TGCGCCAGCAGCCTCGGGGGGAGCGGCAACGAGCAGTACTTC; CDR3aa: CASSLGGSGNEQYF
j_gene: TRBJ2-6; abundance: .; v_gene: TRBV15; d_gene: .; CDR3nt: TGTGCCACCAGCAGTGACGTAGCAAGCGGGGCCAACGTCCTGACTTTC; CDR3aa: CATSSDVASGANVLTF
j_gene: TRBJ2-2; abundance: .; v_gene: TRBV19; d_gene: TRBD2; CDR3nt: TGTGCCAGTACACAATTAGCGGACGGAGCGGGAGGGCCCGGGGAGCTGTTTTTT; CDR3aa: CASTQLADGAGGPGELFF
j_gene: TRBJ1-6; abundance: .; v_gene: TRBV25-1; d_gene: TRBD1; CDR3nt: TGTGCCAGCAGTGAGGCAGGGGGCGATTCACCCCTCCACTTT; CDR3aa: CASSEAGGDSPLHF
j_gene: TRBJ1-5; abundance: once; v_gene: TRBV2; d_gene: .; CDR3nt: TGTGCCAGCAGACAGTATAGCAATCAGCCCCAGCATTTT; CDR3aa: CASRQYSNQPQHF
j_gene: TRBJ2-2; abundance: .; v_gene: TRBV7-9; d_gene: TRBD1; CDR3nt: TGTGCCAGCAGCTCACCCACCGGGACAGGGGGAACCGGGGAGCTGTTTTTT; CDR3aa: CASSSPTGTGGTGELFF
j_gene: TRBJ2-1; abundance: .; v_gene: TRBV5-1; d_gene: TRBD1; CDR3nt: TGCGCCAGCAGCCAACGACAGGGGTCCTACAATGAGCAGTTCTTC; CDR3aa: CASSQRQGSYNEQFF
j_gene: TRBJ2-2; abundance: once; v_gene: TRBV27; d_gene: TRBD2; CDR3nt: TGTGCCAGCAGTTTGCTAGCGGGAGTCAACACCGGGGAGCTGTTTTTT; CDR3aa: CASSLLAGVNTGELFF
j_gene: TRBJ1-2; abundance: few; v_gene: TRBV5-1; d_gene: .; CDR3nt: TGCGCCAGCAGCTTGGATAGGACAGACCAAACCAACTATGGCTACACCTTC; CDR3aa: CASSLDRTDQTNYGYTF
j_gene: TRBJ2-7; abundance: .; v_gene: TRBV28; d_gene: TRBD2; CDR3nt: TGTGCCAGCAGTTTATTGCGGGAGGGCTACGAGCAGTACTTC; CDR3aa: CASSLLREGYEQYF
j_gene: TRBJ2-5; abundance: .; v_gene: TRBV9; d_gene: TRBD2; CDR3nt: TGTGCCAGCAGCCCCATCGCACTAGCGTTGGAGACCCAGTACTTC; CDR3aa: CASSPIALALETQYF
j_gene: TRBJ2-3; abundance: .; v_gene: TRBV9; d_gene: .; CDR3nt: TGTGCCAGCAGCGTAGCTCTAGCGAACCAACCAGATACGCAGTATTTT; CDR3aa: CASSVALANQPDTQYF
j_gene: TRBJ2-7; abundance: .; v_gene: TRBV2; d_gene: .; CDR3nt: TGTGCCAGCAATCGTGGAATATCAGGGTGGAGCGAGCAGTACTTC; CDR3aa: CASNRGISGWSEQYF
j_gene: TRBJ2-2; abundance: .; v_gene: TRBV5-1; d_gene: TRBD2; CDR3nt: TGCGCCAGCAGCCTCGGGACTAGCGGTTACACCGGGGAGCTGTTTTTT; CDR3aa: CASSLGTSGYTGELFF
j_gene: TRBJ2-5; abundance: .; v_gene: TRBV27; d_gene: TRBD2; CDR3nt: TGTGCCAGCAGTTTATCGAGTAATGGACTAGCGGGAGCCCAAGAGACCCAGTACTTC; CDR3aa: CASSLSSNGLAGAQETQYF
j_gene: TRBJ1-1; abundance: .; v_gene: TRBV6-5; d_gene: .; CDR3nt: TGTGCCAGCAGTTCTGGGGGGAGCACTGAAGCTTTCTTT; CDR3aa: CASSSGGSTEAFF
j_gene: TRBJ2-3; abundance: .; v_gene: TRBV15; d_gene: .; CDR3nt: TGTGCCACCAGCAGAGCTCTTACTAGCTTCACAGATACGCAGTATTTT; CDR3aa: CATSRALTSFTDTQYF
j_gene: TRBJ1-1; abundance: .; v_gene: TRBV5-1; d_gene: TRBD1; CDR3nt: TGCGCCAGCAGCTTACAGGGGGTGAACACTGAAGCTTTCTTT; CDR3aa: CASSLQGVNTEAFF
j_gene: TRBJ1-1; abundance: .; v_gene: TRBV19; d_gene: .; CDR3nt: TGTGCCAGTAGTATAACCCAGGGTGGGACTGAAGCTTTCTTT; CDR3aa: CASSITQGGTEAFF
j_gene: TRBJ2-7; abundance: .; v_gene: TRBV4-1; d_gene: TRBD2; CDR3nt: TGCGCCAGCAGCCAAGTACTAGCGGTGCCCTACGAGCAGTACTTC; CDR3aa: CASSQVLAVPYEQYF
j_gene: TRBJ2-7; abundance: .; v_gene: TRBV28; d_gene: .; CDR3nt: TGTGCCAGCAGCTCTCCGTACGAGCAGTACTTC; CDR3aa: CASSSPYEQYF
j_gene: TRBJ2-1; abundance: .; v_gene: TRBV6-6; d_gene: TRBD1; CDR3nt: TGTGCCAGCAGGTTACGGTCTCGCTCGGACAGGGAGTTCTTC; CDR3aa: CASRLRSRSDREFF
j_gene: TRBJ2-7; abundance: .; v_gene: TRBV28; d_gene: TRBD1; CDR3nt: TGTGCCAGCAGCCCCCGGGACAGGGTCAACGAGCAGTACTTC; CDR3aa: CASSPRDRVNEQYF
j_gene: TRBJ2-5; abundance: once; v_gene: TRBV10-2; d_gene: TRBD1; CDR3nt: TGCGCCAGCAGAGTCCTAAGGGGACAGGGGGTAGAGACCCAGTACTTC; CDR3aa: CASRVLRGQGVETQYF
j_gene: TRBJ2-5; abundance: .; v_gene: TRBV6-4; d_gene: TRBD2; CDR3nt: TGTGCCAGCAGTGTTACTAGCGGGAGTAAGACCCAGTACTTC; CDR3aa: CASSVTSGSKTQYF
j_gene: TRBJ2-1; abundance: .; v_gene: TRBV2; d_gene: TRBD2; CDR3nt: TGTGCCAGCAGCCAACAGCCTATTAGCGGGAGGAAAAATGAGCAGTTCTTC; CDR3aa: CASSQQPISGRKNEQFF
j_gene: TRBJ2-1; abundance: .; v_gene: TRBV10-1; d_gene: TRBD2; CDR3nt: TGCGCCAGCAGTAGCGGGATTAGCTCCTACAATGAGCAGTTCTTC; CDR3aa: CASSSGISSYNEQFF
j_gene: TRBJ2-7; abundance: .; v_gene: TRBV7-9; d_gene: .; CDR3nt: TGTGCCAGCAGCCTTACAGGGTCCGAGCAGTACTTC; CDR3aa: CASSLTGSEQYF